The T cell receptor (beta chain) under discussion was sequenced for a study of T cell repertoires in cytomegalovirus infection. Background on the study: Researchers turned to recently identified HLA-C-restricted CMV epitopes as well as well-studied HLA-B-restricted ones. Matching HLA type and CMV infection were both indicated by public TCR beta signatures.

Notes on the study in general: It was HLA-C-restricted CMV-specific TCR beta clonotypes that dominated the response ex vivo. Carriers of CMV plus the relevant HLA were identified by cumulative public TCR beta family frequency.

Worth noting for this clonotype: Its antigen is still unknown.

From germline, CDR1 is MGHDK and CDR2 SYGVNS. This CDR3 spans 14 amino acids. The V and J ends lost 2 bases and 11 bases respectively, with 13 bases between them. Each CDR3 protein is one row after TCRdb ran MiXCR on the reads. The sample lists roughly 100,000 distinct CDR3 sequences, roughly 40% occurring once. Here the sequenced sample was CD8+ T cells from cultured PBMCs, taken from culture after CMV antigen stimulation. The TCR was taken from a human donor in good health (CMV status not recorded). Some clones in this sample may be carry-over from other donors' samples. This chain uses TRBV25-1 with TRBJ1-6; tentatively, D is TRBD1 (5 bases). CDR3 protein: CASSEGWGYPPLHF. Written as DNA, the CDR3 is TGTGCCAGCAGTGAAGGGTGGGGGTATCCACCCCTCCACTTT. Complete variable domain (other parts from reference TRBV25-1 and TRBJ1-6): EADIYQTPRYLVIGTGKKITLECSQTMGHDKMYWYQQDPGMELHLIHYSYGVNSTEKGDLSSESTVSRIRTEHFPLTLESARPSHTSQYLCASSEGWGYPPLHFGNGTRLTVT.